This paragraph reports one T cell receptor (beta chain). These data belong to a study of response to subunit inactivated influenza vaccine. A single record per CDR3 protein comes from TCRdb applying MiXCR to the RT-PCR reads. The sample shows fewer than 700,000 distinct CDR3 sequences, approximately 12% of them seen only once. The source material was PBMCs from blood, sampled 45 days after vaccination. This TCR was recovered from a man between 50 and 59 years old who received an inactivated influenza vaccine.

The CDR3 is CATAGTGSGEQFF. DNA of the CDR3: TGTGCCACTGCCGGGACAGGGTCGGGTGAGCAGTTCTTC. The chain uses TRBV15 and TRBJ2-1; 9 bases are a match to TRBD1. The V and J ends lost 9 bases and 9 bases, in that order; junction bases with no gene match: 9. CDR1 and CDR2 (germline): LNHNV, YYDKDF (reference sequence). This CDR3 spans 13 amino acids. Supplemented by reference TRBV15 and TRBJ2-1, the full variable domain reads DAMVIQNPRYQVTQFGKPVTLSCSQTLNHNVMYWYQQKSSQAPKLLFHYYDKDFNNEADTPDNFQSRRPNTSFCFLDIRSPGLGDTAMYLCATAGTGSGEQFFGPGTRLTVL.